The next 16 T cell receptor beta chains were all read from a single sample in a study of blood T cell repertoires in COVID-19. Only in-frame clones appear in the TCRdb table, and some are missing; sequencing was by immunoSEQ multiplex PCR. This table holds fewer than 500,000 clones, around 91% found once. The specimen sequenced was PBMCs or T cells enriched from blood (not recorded which). These receptors originate from a man aged 30-40 years who had recovered from COVID-19.

The table lists this clone with a count of one. The chain recombines TRBV25-1 with TRBJ2-1, with TRBD2 matching over 14 bases. Trimming removed 2 bases from V and 9 bases from J; junction bases left unmatched: 9. The CDR3 runs 17 residues. Per germline, CDR1 MGHDK and CDR2 SYGVNS. This chain's CDR3 is CASSERVGLAGGAEQFF. The CDR3 DNA reads TGTGCCAGCAGTGAACGGGTAGGACTAGCGGGAGGTGCTGAGCAGTTCTTC. The whole variable domain, remainder taken from reference TRBV25-1 and TRBJ2-1, is EADIYQTPRYLVIGTGKKITLECSQTMGHDKMYWYQQDPGMELHLIHYSYGVNSTEKGDLSSESTVSRIRTEHFPLTLESARPSHTSQYLCASSERVGLAGGAEQFFGPGTRLTVL.

The rearrangement uses TRBV7-6 and TRBJ2-1, with a possible D match to TRBD1 (5 bases). Germline lookup yields CDR1 SGHVS and CDR2 FNYEAQ. Trimming took off 5 bases at V and 0 bases at J, with 14 bases between the two ends. This CDR3 spans 16 amino acids. Here the CDR3 DNA reads TGTGCCAGCAGCCCACAGGCCGCGAGCTCCTACAATGAGCAGTTCTTC. Its protein product is CASSPQAASSYNEQFF. Using reference TRBV7-6 and TRBJ2-1 for the parts outside the CDR3, the full variable domain is GAGVSQSPRYKVTKRGQDVALRCDPISGHVSLYWYRQALGQGPEFLTYFNYEAQQDKSGLPNDRFSAERPEGSISTLTIQRTEQRDSAMYRCASSPQAASSYNEQFFGPGTRLTVL.

This chain joins TRBV28 and TRBJ2-1; 9 nucleotides align to TRBD2. With 5 bases clipped from V and 0 bases from J, the junction kept 11 bases outside the gene matches. CDR1 is MDHEN, CDR2 SYDVKM, per germline. The CDR3 extends over 18 amino acids. The CDR3 DNA sequence: TGTGCCAGCAGTCTGCGTAGCGGGAGTCCTAGCTCCTACAATGAGCAGTTCTTC. This translates into CASSLRSGSPSSYNEQFF. Full variable domain (missing parts from reference TRBV28 and TRBJ2-1): DVKVTQSSRYLVKRTGEKVFLECVQDMDHENMFWYRQDPGLGLRLIYFSYDVKMKEKGDIPEGYSVSREKKERFSLILESASTNQTSMYLCASSLRSGSPSSYNEQFFGPGTRLTVL.

The J gene is TRBJ1-1, the V gene TRBV6-5; D may be TRBD1 (6 bases). V was shortened by 4 bases and J by 6 bases, with 18 bases between the two germline ends. The CDR3 extends over 15 amino acids. Germline V gene lookup returns CDR1 MNHEY and CDR2 SVGAGI. The CDR3 loop is CASSFRPAGAAEAFF. As DNA, the CDR3 is TGTGCCAGCAGTTTCCGCCCGGCGGGGGCCGCTGAAGCTTTCTTT.

This chain connects TRBV24-1 to TRBJ2-2; D might be TRBD1 (6 bases). The CDR3 consists of 13 residues. CDR1 and CDR2 (germline): KGHDR, SFDVKD. Trimming pared 4 bases from V and 6 bases from J, leaving 8 bases between. The CDR3 sequence is CATSDYRAGELFF. The CDR3 nucleotides read TGTGCCACCAGTGACTACAGGGCCGGGGAGCTGTTTTTT.

This chain uses TRBV11-2 with TRBJ2-7; 7 bases map to TRBD1. There are 16 residues in the CDR3. Trimming took 5 bases from V and 4 from J; bases not matched to a gene: 14. Germline CDR1 reads SGHAT; CDR2 reads FQNNGV. Here the CDR3 reads CASSRGYGQGVYEQYF. CDR3 nucleotides: TGTGCCAGCAGCAGGGGATATGGGCAGGGGGTTTACGAGCAGTACTTC.

V gene TRBV6-2 or TRBV6-3 combines with J gene TRBJ2-5; TRBD2 agrees at 8 bases. The CDR3 runs to 15 residues. From germline, CDR1 is MNHEY and CDR2 SVGEGT. V dropped 4 bases and J dropped 4; count of bases not matched to a gene: 8. In DNA, the CDR3 is TGTGCCAGCAGTTTGACTAGCGTTCTGCGAGAGACCCAGTACTTC. It codes for CASSLTSVLRETQYF.

The genes are TRBV2 and TRBJ2-4, with D possibly being TRBD1 (6 bases). Trimming took off 4 bases at V and 0 bases at J, with 16 bases between the two ends. Germline CDR1 is SNHLY and CDR2 is FYNNEI. The CDR3 loop spans 17 amino acids. The CDR3 spells CASSGRGGPAAKNIQYF. For the CDR3, the DNA is TGTGCCAGCAGTGGTCGTGGGGGCCCAGCAGCCAAAAACATTCAGTACTTC.

The V gene is TRBV7-9, the J gene TRBJ1-1; 9 nucleotides agree with TRBD1. The CDR3 contains 12 residues. V lost 1 base and J lost 11; bases outside the gene matches: 2. Germline CDR1 reads SEHNR; CDR2 reads FQNEAQ (reference sequence). In DNA, the CDR3 is TGTGCCAGCAGCTTAGGGACAGGGGACGCTTTCTTT. Protein sequence: CASSLGTGDAFF. Complete variable domain (other parts from reference TRBV7-9 and TRBJ1-1): DTGVSQNPRHKITKRGQNVTFRCDPISEHNRLYWYRQTLGQGPEFLTYFQNEAQLEKSRLLSDRFSAERPKGSFSTLEIQRTEQGDSAMYLCASSLGTGDAFFGQGTRLTVV.

This rearrangement joins TRBV12-3 or TRBV12-4 to TRBJ1-1, with a possible D match to TRBD1 (5 bases). Trimming shortened V by 8 bases and J by 6 bases, and 13 bases separated the two germline ends. The CDR3 consists of 12 residues. Here the CDR3 reads CASGQGGAEAFF. In DNA form, the CDR3 reads TGTGCCAGCGGGCAGGGAGGGGCTGAAGCTTTCTTT.

V gene TRBV18 combines with J gene TRBJ2-3, with 10 bases lining up with TRBD2. The germline V gene has CDR1 KGHSH and CDR2 LQKENI. V was clipped by 4 bases and J by 1 base; unmatched bases: 14. This CDR3 comprises 19 residues. This CDR3 is CASSQGRQTGTSGTDTQYF. CDR3 in DNA: TGTGCCAGCTCACAGGGACGGCAAACCGGGACTAGCGGCACAGATACGCAGTATTTT.

The chain couples TRBV19 to TRBJ2-1; D is possibly TRBD2 (5 bases). This CDR3 has 19 amino acids. Germline loops: CDR1 LNHDA, CDR2 SQIVND (reference sequence). V lost 0 bases to trimming and J lost 4 bases, with 22 bases between them. The CDR3 DNA follows: TGTGCCAGTAGTATAGATCCCACCTCGGACGGACTGCATTACAATGAGCAGTTCTTC. This translates into CASSIDPTSDGLHYNEQFF.

The genes are TRBV19 and TRBJ2-2; TRBD2 agrees at 12 bases. Losses at the gene ends were 4 bases for V and 7 bases for J; bases not matched to a gene: 10. The length of the CDR3 is 17 residues. In germline, CDR1 is LNHDA, CDR2 SQIVND (reference sequence). The CDR3, as DNA: TGTGCCAGTAGTACCCCCCTAGCGGGAGGGGGGAGCGGGGAGCTGTTTTTT. This translates into CASSTPLAGGGSGELFF.

This rearrangement joins TRBV20-1 to TRBJ1-6; no firm D call. Between the trimmed V and J ends, which lost 4 bases and 14 bases, there was a span of 12 bases. The CDR3 sequence is 11 residues long. CDR1 is DFQATT and CDR2 is SNEGSKA in the germline V gene (reference sequence). The CDR3 DNA reads TGCAGTGCTACCCATGGAGGGTCCCTCCACTTT. Its translation: CSATHGGSLHF.

V gene TRBV3-1 (or the pseudogene TRBV3-2) combines with J gene TRBJ2-7, with 8 bases identical to TRBD2. With V trimmed by 3 bases and J by 6 bases, 7 bases remained unmatched. Germline V gives CDR1 LGHDT, CDR2 YNNKEL (reference sequence). The CDR3 runs to 14 residues. The CDR3, as DNA: TGTGCCAGCAGCCATCTTAGCGGGATGGGCGAGCAGTACTTC. Translation: CASSHLSGMGEQYF.

The chain uses TRBV28 and TRBJ2-2; TRBD1 matches 9 bases. The junction had 2 bases not matched to a gene; V was cut back by 6 bases and J by 6 bases. Germline loops: CDR1 MDHEN, CDR2 SYDVKM. The CDR3 extends over 13 amino acids. CDR3 DNA sequence: TGTGCCAGCAGACAGGGGGCGGCCGGGGAGCTGTTTTTT. This translates into CASRQGAAGELFF.